The entry below gives a single T cell receptor beta chain sequence along with its context. Germline V gene data show CDR1 as SGHTA and CDR2 as FQGNSA. The CDR3 contains 13 residues. Trimming removed 4 bases from V and 9 bases from J; junction bases left unmatched: 8. This record comes from a study of control samples from healthy donors and cancer patients. Method: immunoSEQ multiplex PCR; TCRdb's copy keeps in-frame clones and lacks some. This repertoire shows about 120,000 clones, approximately 90% found once; its top ten account for 6.5% to 9%. This receptor was taken from a woman between 18 and 29 years old in good health. The rearrangement links TRBV7-2 to TRBJ1-2; 7 bases line up with TRBD1. Sequences were obtained from blood. The CDR3 nucleotides read TGTGCCAGCAGCTCCCCGCCGGGACAGAGCTACACCTTC. This encodes CASSSPPGQSYTF.